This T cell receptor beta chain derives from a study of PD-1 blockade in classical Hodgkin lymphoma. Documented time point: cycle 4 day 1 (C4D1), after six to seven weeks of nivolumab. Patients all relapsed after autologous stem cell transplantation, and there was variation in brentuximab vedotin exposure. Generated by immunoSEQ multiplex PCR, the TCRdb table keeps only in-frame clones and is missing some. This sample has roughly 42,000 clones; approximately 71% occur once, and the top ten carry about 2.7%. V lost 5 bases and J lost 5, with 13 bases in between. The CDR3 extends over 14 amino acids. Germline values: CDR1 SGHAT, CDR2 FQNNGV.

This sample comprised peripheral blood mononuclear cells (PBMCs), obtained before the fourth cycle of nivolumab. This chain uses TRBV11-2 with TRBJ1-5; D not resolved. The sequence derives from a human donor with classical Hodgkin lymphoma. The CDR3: CASSPHTEYQPQHF. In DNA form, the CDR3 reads TGTGCCAGCAGCCCCCATACCGAATATCAGCCCCAGCATTTT.